The 12 T cell receptor beta chains reported below all come from one sample, sequenced in a study. TCRdb reprocessed the RT-PCR reads with MiXCR, giving one entry per CDR3 protein. The table shows around 700,000 distinct CDR3 sequences, with 14% occurring only once. Sequenced sample: memory CD4+ T cells from blood. The origin of the receptors is a female donor in good health, serving as a healthy control.

The chain has TRBV7-2 and TRBJ2-5, with D unclear. The CDR3 runs 14 residues. Germline lookup yields CDR1 SGHTA and CDR2 FQGNSA. V was trimmed by 6 bases and J by 5 bases, leaving 16 bases between them. The CDR3 loop is CASSQVRDQETQYF. The CDR3 coding sequence is TGTGCCAGCAGTCAGGTTAGAGATCAGGAGACCCAGTACTTC.

The V and J genes are TRBV5-1 and TRBJ2-6, with no clear D. Germline loops: CDR1 SGHRS, CDR2 YFSETQ. V was trimmed by 0 bases and J by 2 bases, leaving 6 bases between them. There are 15 residues in the CDR3. In nucleotides, the CDR3 is TGCGCCAGCAGCTTGGGGGTTGCTGGGGCCAACGTCCTGACTTTC. Translating gives CASSLGVAGANVLTF.

At least ten counts were recorded for this clonotype. The CDR3 DNA reads as TGCAGTGCTGGTGACGTGCGGGAGCTCTATGAGCAGTTCTTC. It translates to CSAGDVRELYEQFF. This chain joins TRBV20-1 and TRBJ2-1; 7 positions match TRBD2. V shed 5 bases and J 8 bases; nucleotides not matched to a gene: 12. Germline V gene lookup returns CDR1 DFQATT and CDR2 SNEGSKA (reference sequence). CDR3 length equals 14 residues.

This clonotype was counted between two and nine times. This chain joins TRBV6-6 and TRBJ2-1; maybe TRBD2 (6 bases). Trimming shortened V by 2 bases and J by 5 bases, and 16 bases separated the two germline ends. CDR3 size: 16 residues. Germline V lookup: CDR1 MNHNY, CDR2 SVGAGI (reference sequence). The CDR3 nucleotides are TGTGCCAGCAGTTACGCGGGGTCTGTTGCACACAATGAGCAGTTCTTC. Translating it yields CASSYAGSVAHNEQFF.

This clonotype was observed a handful of times. The chain uses TRBV12-3 or TRBV12-4 and TRBJ1-1, with 8 bases matching TRBD1. The CDR3 runs to 14 residues. J was trimmed by 11 bases and V by 6 bases; bases with no gene match: 14. The CDR3 region is CASRKPGGRLRAFF. The CDR3 DNA reads TGTGCCAGCAGAAAACCAGGGGGCAGGTTGCGTGCTTTCTTT.

This clonotype has only a few counts. CDR3 DNA sequence: TGCAGTGCTAGACCCGCGGGACTCATGGTTGAGCAGTACTTC. This translates into CSARPAGLMVEQYF. The chain combines TRBV20-1 with TRBJ2-7, with D possibly being TRBD2 (6 bases). CDR3 length: 14 amino acids. CDR1 DFQATT and CDR2 SNEGSKA come from the germline V gene (reference sequence). V was pared by 2 bases and J by 7 bases, with 18 bases between.

This clonotype was detected many times. The chain combines TRBV6-6 with TRBJ2-7; 7 bases align to TRBD1. This CDR3 is 15 amino acids long. With V trimmed by 6 bases and J by 6 bases, 14 bases remained unmatched. The germline gives CDR1 MNHNY, CDR2 SVGAGI (reference sequence). The CDR3 DNA reads as TGTGCCAGCAGCCCCACCGGGACAGCGACAACCGAGCAGTACTTC. Its translation is CASSPTGTATTEQYF.

This sequence joins TRBV11-2 and TRBJ1-2, with D perhaps TRBD1 (6 bases). Germline loops: CDR1 SGHAT, CDR2 FQNNGV. The CDR3 covers 16 residues. V was clipped by 5 bases and J by 3 bases, with 19 bases between them. CDR3: CASSNNRERYDYGYTF. CDR3 DNA sequence: TGTGCCAGCAGCAATAACAGGGAGCGATACGACTATGGCTACACCTTC.

The chain joins TRBV3-1 to TRBJ1-1; D unresolved. The germline gives CDR1 LGHDT, CDR2 YNNKEL (reference sequence). V was cut by 0 bases and J by 5 bases, with 7 bases left in between. CDR3 size: 13 residues. CDR3 residues: CASSQEYYTEAFF. CDR3 nucleotide sequence: TGTGCCAGCAGCCAAGAGTACTATACTGAAGCTTTCTTT.

The chain is built from TRBV27 and TRBJ1-5; TRBD1 might be the D (6 bases). Germline lookup yields CDR1 MNHEY and CDR2 SMNVEV (reference sequence). With 5 bases removed from V and 3 bases from J, the gap between germline ends came to 23 bases. The CDR3 has 18 amino acids. The CDR3 loop reads CASSLFPPGQFNNQPQHF. In DNA, the CDR3 is TGTGCCAGCAGTCTCTTCCCCCCTGGACAGTTCAACAATCAGCCCCAGCATTTT.

This clonotype was counted between two and nine times. The chain has TRBV7-3 and TRBJ1-2; no definite D call. The germline CDR1 and CDR2 sequences are SGHTA and FQGTGA. The CDR3 consists of 15 residues. The V end was cut by 2 bases, the J end by 4 bases, with 14 bases between. Here the CDR3 DNA reads TGTGCCAGCAGCTTAGACTCCGTTTCCCTCTATGGCTACACCTTC. As protein: CASSLDSVSLYGYTF.

The chain links TRBV7-8 to TRBJ1-5; TRBD1 matches at 7 bases. The CDR3 length is 14 residues. From germline, CDR1 is SGHVS and CDR2 FQNEAQ. V was clipped by 5 bases and J by 7 bases; unmatched bases: 8. CDR3 sequence (DNA): TGTGCCAGCAGCCAGGGGGGGGGCTGGCAGCCCCAGCATTTT. It is translated as CASSQGGGWQPQHF.